This TCR beta chain was sequenced during a study of T cell clusters in autoimmune cytopenias. Each sample's input was roughly 270 ng genomic DNA, some 34,000 genome equivalents. Multiplex touch-down PCR amplified TRB using TRB-A and TRB-B pools in one tube. Reanalyzing the multiplex PCR reads, TCRdb keeps one entry per CDR3 protein, without DNA. The listing records around 7,400 distinct CDR3 sequences. The germline V gene has CDR1 SGDLS and CDR2 YYNGEE. This CDR3 is 14 amino acids long. The chain uses TRBV9 and TRBJ2-7; TCRdb outputs TRBD1, but without DNA this stays unchecked. The receptor comes from a human donor with an autoimmune cytopenia or autoimmune hepatitis (not recorded which). Sequenced: peripheral blood. CDR3 amino acids: CASSVGGINYEQYF.